This entry features one TCR beta chain sequence. This clonotype appeared many times. It has no known antigen specificity. Per-base quality was not reported, and no clone a single base away is much larger than it. This specimen belongs to a study of T cells after yellow fever vaccination (dated by TCRdb to the late 2010s). About the study as a whole: The SMART-Seq v4 Ultra Low Input RNA kit was used to prepare libraries from fractions with low cell numbers. Two healthy male donors, one aged 18 to 30 and one aged 30 to 40 years, were included in the cohort. Bulk TCR alpha and beta repertoires were sequenced longitudinally to track T-cell clones before and after primary and booster YFV17D yellow fever vaccination. Blood was drawn at multiple timepoints before and after primary and secondary immunization, with bulk PBMC replicates and cell subsets isolated.

Study-wide findings and limitations: A small share of clonotypes occurred in both CD4 and CD8 compartments, likely arising from convergent recombination. Only a couple of donors were included in the study, so the extent to which the findings can be generalized is limited. Most clones expanded after primary vaccination (approximately 97% of CD4 and around 88% of CD8) were re-detected after the booster, suggesting that broad memory maintenance occurred. Because abundant contaminating clonotypes from the bulk population could be contained in FACS-sorted repertoires, computational filtering was required. The secondary T-cell response was found to be weaker but faster than the primary response, with a peak reached on day 5 rather than on day 15.

The CDR3 numbers 17 residues from cysteine through phenylalanine. Only the CDR3 portion is preserved as DNA: 51 bases, with reading frame beginning at the first base. V lost 3 bases and J lost 4 bases; the stretch between them is 19 bases long. The instrument was an Illumina NovaSeq 6000. Synthesis of TCR cDNA relied on 5'RACE template switching, a step that introduced a universal primer site along with unique molecular identifiers. cDNA synthesis was primed from both the TCR alpha and TCR beta constant segments. Libraries were amplified in two PCR steps, with sample barcodes and sequencing adapters added in the second step. Sequencing of libraries was performed on Illumina HiSeq 2500 (2x100 bp) or NovaSeq (2x150 bp). Under the source paper's analysis protocol: Reads were demultiplexed and collapsed into UMI consensus sequences with MIGEC, and V(D)J alignment was performed with MiXCR. Vaccine-responding clonotypes were defined with edgeR using replicate PBMC samples, requiring FDR below 0.01 and a log2 fold change above 5 up to day 15. Bulk clonotypes were assigned CD4 or CD8 identity according to which sequenced CD4 or CD8 repertoire held them at higher abundance. TCRdb itself trimmed the public reads at Q25 with fastp, ran MiXCR and retained productive beta chains. Every CDR3 protein is listed once, alongside the most common genes and DNA of its rows. TCRdb, not the original authors, processed these V and J calls. For this sample the table gives approximately 300,000 distinct CDR3 sequences, of which about 10% were detected only once. The top ten clonotypes cover about 3.3% of the sample.

The intended sense of this specimen's treatment or condition label: live attenuated yellow fever vaccine strain. A standard Ficoll-Paque protocol was used to isolate PBMCs from peripheral blood. CD4 and CD8 T-cell fractions were isolated with Dynabeads CD4 and CD8 positive selection kits. TriZol was used to extract RNA from bulk PBMCs, CD4 and CD8 fractions, and dextramer-positive and dextramer-negative fractions. The V gene is TRBV12-3 or TRBV12-4 and the J gene is TRBJ2-1, with TRBD1 as a weak D call on 6 bases. This TCR was recovered from a man in his late teens or twenties who received the YFV17D yellow fever vaccine. Sequences were derived from CD4+ T cells sorted from PBMCs, sampled 45 days after the yellow fever booster vaccination. The sequenced DNA is TGTGCCAGCAGTTTGTTTTGGGGGACATCCCCTTACAATGAGCAGTTCTTC. This is translated as CASSLFWGTSPYNEQFF.